This T cell receptor beta chain was captured by sequencing in a study of cytomegalovirus exposure and HLA in healthy donors. Across the whole study: Unique TCR beta sequences numbering 117 million came from 150 million to 200 million T cells in an earlier analysis. Findings and caveats of the study: There were reportedly fewer N-insertions in an Asian-associated ancestry cluster than the roughly 670-donor mean, in a later analysis.

Donors in the study were healthy people who gave bone marrow. Comments on this clone: As yet, its antigen is unknown.

In the PCR, 60 Vbeta and 13 Jbeta primers were used. The assay was immunoSEQ multiplex PCR, and TCRdb's table has in-frame clones only and misses some. The data show about 150,000 clones, 68% seen once. Trimming took 0 bases from V and 4 from J, leaving 13 bases between them. The CDR3 is made up of 15 amino acids. The germline V gene has CDR1 SGDLS and CDR2 YYNGEE. The sample consisted of PBMCs. The receptor comes from a man aged 60 to 75 in good health and CMV-seronegative. The genes are TRBV9 and TRBJ2-5; D might be TRBD2 (5 bases). CDR3 in DNA: TGTGCCAGCAGCGTAGGCCCACAGACTACAGAGACCCAGTACTTC. It is translated as CASSVGPQTTETQYF.